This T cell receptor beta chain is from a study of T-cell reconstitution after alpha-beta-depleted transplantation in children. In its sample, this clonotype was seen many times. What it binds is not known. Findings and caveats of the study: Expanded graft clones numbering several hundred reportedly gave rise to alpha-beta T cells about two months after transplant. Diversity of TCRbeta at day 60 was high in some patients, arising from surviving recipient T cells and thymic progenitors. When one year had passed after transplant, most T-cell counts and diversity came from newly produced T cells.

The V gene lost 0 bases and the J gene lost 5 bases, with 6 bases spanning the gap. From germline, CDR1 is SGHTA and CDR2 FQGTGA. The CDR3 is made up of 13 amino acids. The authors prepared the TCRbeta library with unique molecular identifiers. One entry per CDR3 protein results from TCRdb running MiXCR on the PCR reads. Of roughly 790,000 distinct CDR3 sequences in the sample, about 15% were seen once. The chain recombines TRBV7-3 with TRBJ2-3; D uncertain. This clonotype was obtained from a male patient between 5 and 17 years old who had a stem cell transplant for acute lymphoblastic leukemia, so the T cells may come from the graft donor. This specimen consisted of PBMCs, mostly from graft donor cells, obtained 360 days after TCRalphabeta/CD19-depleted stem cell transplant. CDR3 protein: CASSLTRVDTQYF. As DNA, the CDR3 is TGTGCCAGCAGCTTAACAAGGGTAGATACGCAGTATTTT.